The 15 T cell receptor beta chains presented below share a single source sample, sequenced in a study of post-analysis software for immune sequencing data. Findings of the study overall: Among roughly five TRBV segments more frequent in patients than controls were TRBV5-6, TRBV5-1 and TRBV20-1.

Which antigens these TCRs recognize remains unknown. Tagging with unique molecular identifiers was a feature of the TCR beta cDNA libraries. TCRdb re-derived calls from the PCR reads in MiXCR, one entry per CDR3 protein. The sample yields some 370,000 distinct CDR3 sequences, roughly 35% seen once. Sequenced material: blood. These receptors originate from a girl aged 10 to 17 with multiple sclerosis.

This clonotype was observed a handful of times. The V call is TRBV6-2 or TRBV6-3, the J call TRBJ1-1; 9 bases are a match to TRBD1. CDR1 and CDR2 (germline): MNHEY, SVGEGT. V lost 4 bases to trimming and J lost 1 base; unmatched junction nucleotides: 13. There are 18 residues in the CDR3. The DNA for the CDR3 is TGTGCCAGCAGTTCCCGGGGGGGACAGGGAGAATGGAACACTGAAGCTTTCTTT. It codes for CASSSRGGQGEWNTEAFF.

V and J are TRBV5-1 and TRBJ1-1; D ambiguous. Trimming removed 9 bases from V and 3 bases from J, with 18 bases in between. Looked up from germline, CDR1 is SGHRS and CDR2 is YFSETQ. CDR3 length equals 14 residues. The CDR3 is CATRSADTDTEAFF. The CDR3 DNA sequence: TGCGCCACTAGATCTGCCGACACTGACACTGAAGCTTTCTTT.

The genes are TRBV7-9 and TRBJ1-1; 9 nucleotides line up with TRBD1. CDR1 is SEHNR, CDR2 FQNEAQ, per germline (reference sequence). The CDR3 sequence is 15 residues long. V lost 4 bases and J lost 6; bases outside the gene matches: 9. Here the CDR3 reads CASSSSGTGIPEAFF. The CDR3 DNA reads TGTGCCAGCAGCTCCTCCGGGACAGGGATCCCTGAAGCTTTCTTT.

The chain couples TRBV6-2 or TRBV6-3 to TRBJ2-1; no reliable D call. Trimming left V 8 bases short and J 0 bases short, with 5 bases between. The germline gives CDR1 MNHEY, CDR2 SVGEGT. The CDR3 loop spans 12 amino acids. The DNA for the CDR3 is TGTGCCAGCGCGACCTCCTACAATGAGCAGTTCTTC. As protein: CASATSYNEQFF.

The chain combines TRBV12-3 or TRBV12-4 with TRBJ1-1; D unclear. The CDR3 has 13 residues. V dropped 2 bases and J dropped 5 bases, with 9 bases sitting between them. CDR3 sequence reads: CASSLRSGTEAFF. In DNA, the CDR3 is TGTGCCAGCAGTTTAAGATCCGGGACTGAAGCTTTCTTT.

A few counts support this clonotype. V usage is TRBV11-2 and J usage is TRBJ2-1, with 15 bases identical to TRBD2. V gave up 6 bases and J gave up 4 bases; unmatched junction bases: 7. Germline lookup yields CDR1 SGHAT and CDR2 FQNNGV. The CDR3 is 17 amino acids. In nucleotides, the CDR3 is TGTGCCAGCAGTTCCCCGGGACTAGCGGGGGGATACAATGAGCAGTTCTTC. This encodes CASSSPGLAGGYNEQFF.

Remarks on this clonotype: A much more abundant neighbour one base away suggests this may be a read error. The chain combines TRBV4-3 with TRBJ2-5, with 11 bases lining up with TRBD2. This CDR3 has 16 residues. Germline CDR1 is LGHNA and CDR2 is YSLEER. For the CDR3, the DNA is TGCGCCGGCAGCCGGACGGGACTAGCGGACCAAGAGACCCAGTACTTC. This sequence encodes CAGSRTGLADQETQYF.

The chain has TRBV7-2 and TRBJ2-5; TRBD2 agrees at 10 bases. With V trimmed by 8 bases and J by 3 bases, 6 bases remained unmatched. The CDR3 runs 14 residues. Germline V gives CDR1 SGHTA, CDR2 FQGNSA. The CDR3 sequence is CASGEGLAEETQYF. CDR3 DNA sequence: TGTGCCAGCGGCGAAGGACTAGCGGAAGAGACCCAGTACTTC.

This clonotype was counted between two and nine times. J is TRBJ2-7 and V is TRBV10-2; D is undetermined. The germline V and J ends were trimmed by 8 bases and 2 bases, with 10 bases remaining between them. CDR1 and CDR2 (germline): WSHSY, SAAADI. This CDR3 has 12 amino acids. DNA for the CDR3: TGCGCCAGCCTAGACGGCCCCTACGAGCAGTACTTC. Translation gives CASLDGPYEQYF.

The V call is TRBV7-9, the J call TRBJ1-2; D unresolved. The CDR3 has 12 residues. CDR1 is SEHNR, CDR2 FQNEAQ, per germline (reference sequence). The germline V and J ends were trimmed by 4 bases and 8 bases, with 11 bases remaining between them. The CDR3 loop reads CASSSQATGYTF. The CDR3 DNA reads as TGTGCCAGCAGCTCGCAGGCAACGGGCTACACCTTC.

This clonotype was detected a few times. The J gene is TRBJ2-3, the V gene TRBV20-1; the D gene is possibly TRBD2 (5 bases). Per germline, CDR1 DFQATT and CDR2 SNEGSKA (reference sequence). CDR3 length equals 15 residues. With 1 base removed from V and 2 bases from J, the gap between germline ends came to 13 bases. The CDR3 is CSARVGSLFTDTQYF. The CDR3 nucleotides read TGCAGTGCTAGAGTTGGGAGCCTTTTCACAGATACGCAGTATTTT.

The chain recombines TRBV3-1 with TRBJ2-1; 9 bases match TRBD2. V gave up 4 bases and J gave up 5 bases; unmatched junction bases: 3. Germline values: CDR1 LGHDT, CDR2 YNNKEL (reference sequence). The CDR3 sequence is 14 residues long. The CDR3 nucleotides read TGTGCCAGCAGCCCTAGCGGGGTGAACAATGAGCAGTTCTTC. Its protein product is CASSPSGVNNEQFF.

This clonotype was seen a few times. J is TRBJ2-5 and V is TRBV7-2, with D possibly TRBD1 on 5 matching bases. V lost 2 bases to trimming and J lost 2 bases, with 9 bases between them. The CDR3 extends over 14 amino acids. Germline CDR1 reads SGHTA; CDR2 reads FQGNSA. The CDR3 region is CASSLWGGQETQYF. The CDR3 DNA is TGTGCCAGCAGCTTATGGGGCGGACAAGAGACCCAGTACTTC.

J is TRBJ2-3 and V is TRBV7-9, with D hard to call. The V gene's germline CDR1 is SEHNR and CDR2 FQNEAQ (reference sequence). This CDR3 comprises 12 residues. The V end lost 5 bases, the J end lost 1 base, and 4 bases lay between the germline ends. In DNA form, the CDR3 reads TGTGCCAGCAGCCAGCGCACAGATACGCAGTATTTT. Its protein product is CASSQRTDTQYF.

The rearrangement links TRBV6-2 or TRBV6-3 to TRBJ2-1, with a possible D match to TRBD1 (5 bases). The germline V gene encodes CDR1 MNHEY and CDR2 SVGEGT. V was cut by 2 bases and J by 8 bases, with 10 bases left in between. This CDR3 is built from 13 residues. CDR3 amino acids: CASSYPGIDEQFF. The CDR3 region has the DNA TGTGCCAGCAGTTACCCAGGGATCGATGAGCAGTTCTTC.